What follows are 31 T cell receptor beta chains derived from one specimen sequenced in a study of OX40 agonist ivuxolimab in advanced cancers. Libraries were prepared by immunoSEQ multiplex PCR; TCRdb keeps only in-frame clonotypes and omits some of them. This table holds roughly 61,000 clones, about 85% found once. The material sequenced was CD4+ or CD8+ T cells sorted from blood, taken in a trial of the OX40 agonist ivuxolimab. These receptors were collected from an adult with an advanced solid tumor such as melanoma, head and neck, liver or kidney cancer.

For the CDR3, the DNA is TGTGCCAGCAGCCCAACAGGGGGCGTGTACGAGCAGTACTTC. As protein: CASSPTGGVYEQYF. The chain couples TRBV7-8 to TRBJ2-7, with 9 nucleotides matching TRBD1. The germline gives CDR1 SGHVS, CDR2 FQNEAQ. This CDR3 has 14 residues. The V and J ends lost 5 bases and 4 bases, in that order; junction bases with no gene match: 6. Combining the CDR3 with reference TRBV7-8 and TRBJ2-7 gives the whole variable domain GAGVSQSPRYKVAKRGQDVALRCDPISGHVSLFWYQQALGQGPEFLTYFQNEAQLDKSGLPSDRFFAERPEGSVSTLKIQRTQQEDSAVYLCASSPTGGVYEQYFGPGTRLTVT.

This chain uses TRBV6-5 with TRBJ2-7, with 9 bases matching TRBD1. Per the germline V gene, CDR1 is MNHEY and CDR2 is SVGAGI. Losses at the gene ends were 2 bases for V and 4 bases for J; bases not matched to a gene: 9. The CDR3 covers 16 residues. DNA for the CDR3: TGTGCCAGCAGTTACACTTCCGGGACAGGGATATACGAGCAGTACTTC. Amino acids: CASSYTSGTGIYEQYF.

V gene TRBV10-2 combines with J gene TRBJ2-4; D call uncertain. Trimming pared 3 bases from V and 0 bases from J, leaving 15 bases between. The CDR3 loop spans 17 amino acids. Germline V gene lookup returns CDR1 WSHSY and CDR2 SAAADI. This CDR3 is CASSDAARRIAKNIQYF. The CDR3 region has the DNA TGCGCCAGCAGTGATGCGGCCAGACGAATAGCCAAAAACATTCAGTACTTC.

The rearrangement joins TRBV2 to TRBJ2-4; D perhaps matches TRBD2 (7 bases). The CDR3 is made up of 14 amino acids. In germline, CDR1 is SNHLY, CDR2 FYNNEI. The V end was cut by 6 bases, the J end by 0 bases, with 9 bases between. The CDR3 sequence: CASRGGLAKNIQYF. CDR3 nucleotide sequence: TGTGCCAGCAGGGGGGGGCTAGCCAAAAACATTCAGTACTTC.

This rearrangement joins TRBV15 to TRBJ1-3; 7 bases are a match to TRBD1. The CDR3 spans 16 residues. Germline V gene lookup returns CDR1 LNHNV and CDR2 YYDKDF (reference sequence). With V trimmed by 0 bases and J by 4 bases, 6 bases remained unmatched. The CDR3 nucleotides read TGTGCCACCAGCAGAGACACAGGGGCGGAGGGAAACACCATATATTTT. Translation gives CATSRDTGAEGNTIYF.

Only one count was recorded for this clone. The chain employs TRBV7-9 and TRBJ1-5; D is unclear. Trimming cost V 1 base and J 3 bases, with 10 bases left between them. The CDR3 runs to 15 residues. The germline V gene has CDR1 SEHNR and CDR2 FQNEAQ (reference sequence). DNA of the CDR3: TGTGCCAGCAGCTTAGAGGGCGGCTACAATCAGCCCCAGCATTTT. This translates into CASSLEGGYNQPQHF.

A single count supports this clone. The chain uses TRBV6-5 and TRBJ2-1; D tentatively fits TRBD1 or TRBD2 (5 bases each). The CDR3 consists of 14 residues. Germline CDR1 and CDR2: MNHEY and SVGAGI. Trimming stripped 5 bases from V and 1 base from J, with 9 bases between. The CDR3 DNA is TGTGCCAGCAGTAGGGACGGGTCCTACAATGAGCAGTTCTTC. Protein product: CASSRDGSYNEQFF.

The genes are TRBV18 and TRBJ1-6, with D possibly being TRBD1 (6 bases). Germline CDR1 is KGHSH and CDR2 is LQKENI. This CDR3 spans 15 amino acids. The ends were cut back, 1 base at V and 8 bases at J, with 12 bases in the middle. The CDR3 DNA is TGTGCCAGCTCACCACGAGCGGGGGCTGATTCACCCCTCCACTTT. Protein product: CASSPRAGADSPLHF. The full variable domain, with the rest looked up from reference TRBV18 and TRBJ1-6, is NAGVMQNPRHLVRRRGQEARLRCSPMKGHSHVYWYRQLPEEGLKFMVYLQKENIIDESGMPKERFSAEFPKEGPSILRIQQVVRGDSAAYFCASSPRAGADSPLHFGNGTRLTVT.

Only a few counts were recorded for this clone. This chain's CDR3 is CASSWVDRDNTEAFF. CDR3 coding DNA: TGTGCCAGCAGCTGGGTAGACAGGGACAACACTGAAGCTTTCTTT. This chain joins TRBV5-4 and TRBJ1-1, with TRBD1 matching over 7 bases. Germline V gene lookup returns CDR1 SGHNT and CDR2 YYREEE (reference sequence). CDR3 size: 15 residues. After removal of 3 bases from V and 2 bases from J, the junction contained 7 bases not matched to a gene. The whole variable domain, remainder taken from reference TRBV5-4 and TRBJ1-1, is ETGVTQSPTHLIKTRGQQVTLRCSSQSGHNTVSWYQQALGQGPQFIFQYYREEENGRGNFPPRFSGLQFPNYSSELNVNALELDDSALYLCASSWVDRDNTEAFFGQGTRLTVV.

V and J are TRBV7-2 and TRBJ2-7; 8 bases map to TRBD2. This CDR3 is built from 16 residues. Germline loops: CDR1 SGHTA, CDR2 FQGNSA. V lost 5 bases and J lost 6; bases outside the gene matches: 15. CDR3 nucleotides: TGTGCCAGCAGCCCCAGCCAGGCTAGCGGGCAGACCGAGCAGTACTTC. The encoded protein is CASSPSQASGQTEQYF.

The V gene is TRBV5-4, the J gene TRBJ1-2; maybe TRBD1 (5 bases). This CDR3 region has 15 residues. CDR1 SGHNT and CDR2 YYREEE come from the germline V gene (reference sequence). Trimming took off 4 bases at V and 4 bases at J, with 17 bases between the two ends. The CDR3 is CASSASRGLGYGYTF. The CDR3 nucleotides are TGTGCCAGCAGCGCGAGTAGGGGCCTTGGCTATGGCTACACCTTC.

This chain joins TRBV29-1 and TRBJ2-1, with 15 bases that match TRBD2. The CDR3 contains 18 residues. Germline CDR1 SQVTM, CDR2 ANQGSEA. With V trimmed by 6 bases and J by 5 bases, 14 bases remained unmatched. The CDR3 DNA reads TGCAGCGTCGACGGGACTAGCGGGGGGCTTCTACCTCACAATGAGCAGTTCTTC. Translating gives CSVDGTSGGLLPHNEQFF.

In its sample, this clone was seen a few times. The genes are TRBV5-1 and TRBJ2-7, with no clear D. Between the trimmed V and J ends, which lost 1 base and 0 bases, there was a span of 23 bases. Per germline, CDR1 SGHRS and CDR2 YFSETQ. The CDR3 length is 19 residues. CDR3 nucleotides: TGCGCCAGCAGCTTGCGGCCAGACCTGCCAAGTAAGCCCTCCTACGAGCAGTACTTC. This encodes CASSLRPDLPSKPSYEQYF.

The rearrangement uses TRBV5-6 and TRBJ1-1, with a tentative D call TRBD1 (6 bases). The CDR3 is 12 amino acids. Germline lookup yields CDR1 SGHDT and CDR2 YYEEEE. Trimming removed 4 bases at V and 6 bases at J, with 10 bases between. CDR3 residues: CASSPGAAEAFF. As DNA, the CDR3 is TGTGCCAGCAGCCCAGGGGCCGCTGAAGCTTTCTTT.

The chain uses TRBV5-6 and TRBJ2-3; D might be TRBD1 (6 bases). CDR1 is SGHDT and CDR2 is YYEEEE in the germline V gene. Trimming took 1 base from V and 1 from J, leaving 13 bases between them. The CDR3 has 16 residues. The CDR3 here is CASSLPQGRGTDTQYF. For the CDR3, the DNA is TGTGCCAGCAGCTTGCCACAGGGCCGGGGCACAGATACGCAGTATTTT. The whole variable domain, filled in from reference TRBV5-6 and TRBJ2-3, reads DAGVTQSPTHLIKTRGQQVTLRCSPKSGHDTVSWYQQALGQGPQFIFQYYEEEERQRGNFPDRFSGHQFPNYSSELNVNALLLGDSALYLCASSLPQGRGTDTQYFGPGTRLTVL.

The rearrangement joins TRBV7-9 to TRBJ2-1; 14 bases line up with TRBD2. With V trimmed by 5 bases and J by 9 bases, 9 bases remained unmatched. CDR3 length: 16 amino acids. Per the germline V gene, CDR1 is SEHNR and CDR2 is FQNEAQ (reference sequence). DNA of the CDR3: TGTGCCAGCAGCCCACCGACTAGCGGGGGGGGGAGTGAGCAGTTCTTC. It is translated as CASSPPTSGGGSEQFF.

This clone turned up a few times. CDR3 sequence: CASSVGLSGNTIYF. CDR3 in DNA: TGTGCCAGCAGCGTAGGTCTCTCTGGAAACACCATATATTTT. The chain recombines TRBV9 with TRBJ1-3, with D unresolved. V lost 0 bases and J 0 bases, leaving 4 bases between the germline ends. Germline lookup yields CDR1 SGDLS and CDR2 YYNGEE. The CDR3 runs to 14 residues.

The rearrangement links TRBV19 to TRBJ2-7; no reliable D call. CDR1 LNHDA and CDR2 SQIVND come from the germline V gene (reference sequence). This CDR3 comprises 12 residues. The germline V and J ends were trimmed by 10 bases and 4 bases, with 14 bases remaining between them. For the CDR3, the DNA is TGTGCCAAGTTTCGTGGGTTTTACGAGCAGTACTTC. This gives the protein CAKFRGFYEQYF.

V usage is TRBV19 and J usage is TRBJ2-5, with D perhaps TRBD1 (6 bases). V gave up 1 base and J gave up 4 bases, with 16 bases separating them. Germline-derived CDR1 and CDR2 are LNHDA and SQIVND (reference sequence). The CDR3 totals 16 residues. The CDR3 nucleotides read TGTGCCAGTAGTATAGCCTCCGTGGGGGCGGGAGAGACCCAGTACTTC. Its protein product is CASSIASVGAGETQYF.

A word on this clone: As the CDR3 is not closed by the conserved phenylalanine or tryptophan, this likely results from a read error. The chain employs TRBV7-3 and TRBJ1-6, with a weak D call TRBD1 (5 bases). V was cut by 5 bases and J by 13 bases, with 15 bases left in between. The CDR3 has 13 amino acids. The germline gives CDR1 SGHTA, CDR2 FQGTGA. In DNA, the CDR3 is TGTGCCAGCAGCCCGTCCCAGGGAAACCCCCTCCACCTT. Its protein is CASSPSQGNPLHL.

V is TRBV6-1 and J is TRBJ2-1; TRBD1 matches 7 bases. CDR1 MNHNS and CDR2 SASEGT come from the germline V gene. This CDR3 region has 13 residues. V dropped 6 bases and J dropped 5; count of bases not matched to a gene: 4. This chain's CDR3 is CASRGTEHNEQFF. CDR3 sequence (DNA): TGTGCCAGCAGGGGGACAGAGCACAATGAGCAGTTCTTC.

The V call is TRBV7-8, the J call TRBJ2-7; D might be TRBD2 (7 bases). The CDR3 spans 18 residues. V lost 1 base and J 0 bases, leaving 19 bases between the germline ends. Germline values: CDR1 SGHVS, CDR2 FQNEAQ. DNA of the CDR3: TGTGCCAGCAGCTTAGGCGGGGGCCTCCAGGAGAGCTCCTACGAGCAGTACTTC. Protein product: CASSLGGGLQESSYEQYF.

The V gene is TRBV19, the J gene TRBJ2-7; 16 bases are a match to TRBD2. The CDR3 totals 18 residues. J gave up 0 bases and V 9 bases, and 11 bases lay outside the gene matches. Germline lookup yields CDR1 LNHDA and CDR2 SQIVND (reference sequence). CDR3 DNA sequence: TGTGCCAGCCTCCCTGCGGGACTAGCGGGGGGGAGCTCCTACGAGCAGTACTTC. This gives the protein CASLPAGLAGGSSYEQYF.

V gene TRBV5-4 combines with J gene TRBJ2-7; D gene unclear. The CDR3 totals 14 residues. V dropped 3 bases and J dropped 7 bases, with 17 bases sitting between them. From germline, CDR1 is SGHNT and CDR2 YYREEE (reference sequence). This CDR3 reads CASSSVSPDGEQYF. CDR3 coding DNA: TGTGCCAGCAGCTCGGTGTCTCCGGACGGGGAGCAGTACTTC. The complete variable domain, with remaining parts taken from reference TRBV5-4 and TRBJ2-7, reads ETGVTQSPTHLIKTRGQQVTLRCSSQSGHNTVSWYQQALGQGPQFIFQYYREEENGRGNFPPRFSGLQFPNYSSELNVNALELDDSALYLCASSSVSPDGEQYFGPGTRLTVT.

The chain is built from TRBV5-3 and TRBJ1-1; D remains ambiguous. TRBV5-3 is known as an ORF, though its function is uncertain. V was trimmed by 4 bases and J by 1 base, leaving 11 bases between them. This CDR3 comprises 14 residues. CDR3 amino acids: CARSLRYRNTEAFF. Written as DNA, the CDR3 is TGTGCCAGAAGCCTACGATACAGGAACACTGAAGCTTTCTTT.

The chain has TRBV5-1 and TRBJ2-1, with D perhaps TRBD2 (7 bases). The CDR3 totals 14 residues. The germline V and J ends were trimmed by 5 bases and 8 bases, with 17 bases remaining between them. Germline assignment: CDR1 SGHRS and CDR2 YFSETQ. This chain's CDR3 is CASRRGGASDEQFF. DNA for the CDR3: TGCGCCAGCAGGAGAGGGGGGGCCTCGGATGAGCAGTTCTTC.

The CDR3 bases are TGTGCCAGCAGTTACCGGGACTACTCCGGCAATGAGCAGTTCTTC. This translates into CASSYRDYSGNEQFF. This rearrangement joins TRBV5-4 to TRBJ2-1, with 7 bases fitting TRBD2. CDR3 length equals 15 residues. CDR1 and CDR2 from the germline V gene are SGHNT and YYREEE (reference sequence). J lost 6 bases, V lost 5 bases, and 11 bases had no gene match.

This chain uses TRBV4-3 with TRBJ2-1; the match to TRBD2 covers 10 bases. V was pared by 0 bases and J by 7 bases, with 3 bases of the junction left unmatched. CDR1 is LGHNA, CDR2 YSLEER, per germline. The CDR3 covers 15 residues. Here the CDR3 DNA reads TGCGCCAGCAGCCAAGATCAAGCGGGGGGGAATGAGCAGTTCTTC. Its protein is CASSQDQAGGNEQFF.

The chain recombines TRBV7-2 with TRBJ2-5; 9 bases agree with TRBD2. Germline trimming cut 4 bases from V and 5 bases from J; bases unmatched to any gene: 14. The CDR3 consists of 17 residues. Germline lookup yields CDR1 SGHTA and CDR2 FQGNSA. CDR3 region: CASSSRVRGGAWETQYF. CDR3 DNA: TGTGCCAGCAGCTCCCGGGTCCGCGGGGGGGCCTGGGAGACCCAGTACTTC.

There are a few counts of this clone. This CDR3 is CASSQEENRGQPEAFF. Written as DNA, the CDR3 is TGCGCCAGCAGCCAAGAAGAGAACAGGGGGCAACCTGAAGCTTTCTTT. The chain carries TRBV4-1 and TRBJ1-1, with 9 bases aligning to TRBD1. V was pared by 0 bases and J by 6 bases, with 8 bases of the junction left unmatched. In germline, CDR1 is MGHRA, CDR2 YSYEKL. CDR3 length: 16 amino acids.

The CDR3 nucleotides read TGTGCCAGCAGCTTGTGGGCCAGGGGGGTCTCTGGCACTGAAGCTTTCTTT. Translation: CASSLWARGVSGTEAFF. This rearrangement joins TRBV5-4 to TRBJ1-1, with 7 nucleotides matching TRBD1. Trimming removed 1 base from V and 4 bases from J; junction bases left unmatched: 13. CDR1 is SGHNT and CDR2 is YYREEE in the germline V gene (reference sequence). CDR3 length equals 17 residues.